These 22 T cell receptor beta chains originate from one sample sequenced in a study of control samples from healthy donors and cancer patients. Data came from immunoSEQ multiplex PCR; TCRdb stores just in-frame clones and leaves some out. The sample records approximately 140,000 clones, over 85% being singletons. Sequencing was carried out using blood. These receptors originate from a man aged 25-45 years in good health.

The chain is built from TRBV28 and TRBJ1-4; D ambiguous. Germline CDR1 is MDHEN and CDR2 is SYDVKM. The V and J ends lost 4 bases and 0 bases respectively, with 15 bases between them. The CDR3 has 17 residues. CDR3 region: CASSSPSSSSTNEKLFF. The CDR3 DNA follows: TGTGCCAGCAGTTCCCCCTCGTCGAGTTCAACTAATGAAAAACTGTTTTTT.

The V call is TRBV7-2, the J call TRBJ2-2; D remains unclear. Germline CDR1 and CDR2: SGHTA and FQGNSA. The V end was cut by 2 bases, the J end by 5 bases, with 3 bases between. The CDR3 is made up of 12 amino acids. The CDR3 is CASSLQTGELFF. The CDR3 DNA sequence: TGTGCCAGCAGCTTACAGACCGGGGAGCTGTTTTTT.

CDR3 protein: CASSLRGRTTSGNTIYF. The DNA for the CDR3 is TGTGCCAGCAGCTTAAGGGGGCGGACAACCTCTGGAAACACCATATATTTT. The chain employs TRBV5-5 and TRBJ1-3; 7 bases are a match to TRBD1. In germline, CDR1 is SGHKS, CDR2 YYEKEE (reference sequence). V trimming: 2 bases; J trimming: 0 bases; junction bases outside the gene matches: 8. There are 17 residues in the CDR3.

The V and J genes are TRBV7-6 and TRBJ1-4, with TRBD1 identical over 7 bases. The germline CDR1 and CDR2 sequences are SGHVS and FNYEAQ. V was clipped by 5 bases and J by 6 bases; unmatched bases: 6. The CDR3 length is 14 residues. The DNA for the CDR3 is TGTGCCAGCAGCCGCGGACAGGTGCATGAAAAACTGTTTTTT. Translated: CASSRGQVHEKLFF.

This rearrangement joins TRBV25-1 to TRBJ2-7; D is undetermined. The germline CDR1 and CDR2 sequences are MGHDK and SYGVNS. Trimming stripped 2 bases from V and 3 bases from J, with 2 bases between. The CDR3 is 11 residues long. The CDR3 DNA follows: TGTGCCAGCAGTGAAATCTACGAGCAGTACTTC. It translates to CASSEIYEQYF.

The chain links TRBV11-2 to TRBJ2-7; D is uncertain. Between the trimmed V and J ends, which lost 3 bases and 2 bases, there was a span of 11 bases. Germline V gene data show CDR1 as SGHAT and CDR2 as FQNNGV. The CDR3 runs to 14 residues. The CDR3 region is CASSFSGLPYEQYF. CDR3 nucleotide sequence: TGTGCCAGCAGCTTTTCGGGCTTGCCCTACGAGCAGTACTTC.

This chain uses TRBV28 with TRBJ2-4, with 7 bases identical to TRBD2. V gave up 5 bases and J gave up 0 bases; unmatched junction bases: 7. This CDR3 is built from 16 residues. Germline CDR1 reads MDHEN; CDR2 reads SYDVKM. CDR3 loop: CASSVSGRVAKNIQYF. The CDR3 nucleotides are TGTGCCAGCAGTGTTAGCGGGCGAGTAGCCAAAAACATTCAGTACTTC. Looking up the rest from reference TRBV28 and TRBJ2-4 gives the full variable domain: DVKVTQSSRYLVKRTGEKVFLECVQDMDHENMFWYRQDPGLGLRLIYFSYDVKMKEKGDIPEGYSVSREKKERFSLILESASTNQTSMYLCASSVSGRVAKNIQYFGAGTRLSVL.

V and J are TRBV2 and TRBJ2-3, with 8 bases fitting TRBD2. Per the germline V gene, CDR1 is SNHLY and CDR2 is FYNNEI. V was pared by 8 bases and J by 5 bases, with 3 bases of the junction left unmatched. This CDR3 has 12 residues. CDR3 in DNA: TGTGCCAGCGGTCTAGCGGGAGATACGCAGTATTTT. As protein: CASGLAGDTQYF.

This CDR3 reads CASSFLWDNNQPQHF. As DNA, the CDR3 is TGTGCCAGCAGTTTCCTTTGGGACAACAATCAGCCCCAGCATTTT. This chain connects TRBV27 to TRBJ1-5; maybe TRBD1 (6 bases). This CDR3 contains 15 residues. Trimming removed 3 bases from V and 3 bases from J, with 12 bases in between. Germline assignment: CDR1 MNHEY and CDR2 SMNVEV (reference sequence).

The V gene is TRBV9, the J gene TRBJ1-2, with 7 bases identical to TRBD1. This CDR3 contains 16 residues. The germline gives CDR1 SGDLS, CDR2 YYNGEE. V was pared by 4 bases and J by 0 bases, with 9 bases of the junction left unmatched. This chain's CDR3 is CASSPQTGRANYGYTF. The CDR3 DNA is TGTGCCAGCAGCCCTCAGACAGGGAGAGCTAACTATGGCTACACCTTC.

The rearrangement links TRBV7-9 to TRBJ1-4, with D unresolved. CDR1 SEHNR and CDR2 FQNEAQ come from the germline V gene (reference sequence). The CDR3 contains 15 residues. Trimming removed 6 bases from V and 0 bases from J, with 11 bases in between. The CDR3 loop reads CASSLLTATNEKLFF. DNA of the CDR3: TGTGCCAGCAGTCTTCTTACGGCAACTAATGAAAAACTGTTTTTT.

The chain employs TRBV6-5 and TRBJ1-6, with D possibly matching TRBD1 (5 bases). CDR1 is MNHEY and CDR2 is SVGAGI in the germline V gene. Trimming cost V 6 bases and J 7 bases, with 16 bases left between them. This CDR3 comprises 15 residues. The CDR3: CASRRGEDNNSPLHF. The CDR3 coding sequence is TGTGCCAGCAGGAGAGGGGAGGATAACAATTCACCCCTCCACTTT.

The chain has TRBV7-9 and TRBJ1-1; a weak D match, TRBD1 (6 bases). The length of the CDR3 is 13 residues. Germline V lookup: CDR1 SEHNR, CDR2 FQNEAQ (reference sequence). Deletions cut 3 bases from V and 5 bases from J, with 10 bases between. The CDR3 sequence: CASSFGTWTEAFF. The CDR3 DNA follows: TGTGCCAGCAGCTTCGGGACATGGACTGAAGCTTTCTTT.

The chain has TRBV5-1 and TRBJ2-2; 7 bases line up with TRBD1. CDR3 length: 15 residues. Looked up from germline, CDR1 is SGHRS and CDR2 is YFSETQ. With V trimmed by 6 bases and J by 5 bases, 10 bases remained unmatched. This CDR3 reads CASNTGVLMTGELFF. CDR3 nucleotides: TGCGCCAGCAACACAGGGGTTTTGATGACCGGGGAGCTGTTTTTT. The full variable domain, with the rest looked up from reference TRBV5-1 and TRBJ2-2, is KAGVTQTPRYLIKTRGQQVTLSCSPISGHRSVSWYQQTPGQGLQFLFEYFSETQRNKGNFPGRFSGRQFSNSRSEMNVSTLELGDSALYLCASNTGVLMTGELFFGEGSRLTVL.

Comments on this clone: One junction end disagrees with the germline gene, perhaps due to a read error. The chain employs TRBV7-7 and TRBJ2-5, with 11 positions matching TRBD1. This CDR3 comprises 15 residues. Germline loops: CDR1 SSHAT, CDR2 FNYEAQ (reference sequence). CDR3 in amino acids: CASSSGQGGGETQYF. The CDR3 nucleotides are TGTGCTAGCAGCTCGGGACAGGGGGGAGGGGAGACCCAGTACTTC.

This clone came up once. The chain uses TRBV10-3 and TRBJ1-1, with unresolved D. Germline-derived CDR1 and CDR2 are ENHRY and SYGVKD. The CDR3 sequence is 13 residues long. Trimming left V 6 bases short and J 0 bases short, with 8 bases between. The CDR3 DNA reads TGTGCCATCAGGGAAGAAATGAACACTGAAGCTTTCTTT. It encodes CAIREEMNTEAFF.

In its sample, this clone was seen a few times. The rearrangement links TRBV11-3 to TRBJ2-2; TRBD1 aligns across 8 bases. The CDR3 spans 17 residues. Germline V gives CDR1 SGHNT, CDR2 YENEEA. Trimming removed 7 bases from V and 0 bases from J; junction bases left unmatched: 10. The CDR3 reads CASTMGEQGANTGELFF. CDR3 nucleotides: TGTGCCAGCACCATGGGGGAACAGGGGGCGAACACCGGGGAGCTGTTTTTT.

The chain links TRBV23-1 to TRBJ2-4; maybe TRBD2 (6 bases). TRBV23-1 is filed as an ORF, its function uncertain. The CDR3 runs 16 residues. V was trimmed by 2 bases and J by 1 base, leaving 12 bases between them. The CDR3 sequence: CASSQPRGCAKNIQYF. The CDR3 DNA is TGCGCCAGCAGTCAACCACGGGGGTGCGCCAAAAACATTCAGTACTTC.

The chain employs TRBV19 and TRBJ2-1; D is perhaps TRBD1 or TRBD2 (5 bases each). Germline values: CDR1 LNHDA, CDR2 SQIVND (reference sequence). This CDR3 region has 16 residues. Trimming removed 2 bases at V and 0 bases at J, with 11 bases between. Here the CDR3 reads CASSIPFGASYNEQFF. The CDR3 nucleotides read TGTGCCAGTAGTATACCTTTCGGGGCCTCCTACAATGAGCAGTTCTTC.

This clone was seen just once. The chain carries TRBV9 and TRBJ1-3, with 7 bases identical to TRBD1. Trimming cost V 0 bases and J 0 bases; bases outside gene matches: 12. From germline, CDR1 is SGDLS and CDR2 YYNGEE. CDR3 length: 19 residues. The CDR3 reads CASSVGLMERQGSGNTIYF. CDR3 bases: TGTGCCAGCAGCGTAGGGTTAATGGAGAGACAGGGCTCTGGAAACACCATATATTTT.

The chain is built from TRBV4-2 and TRBJ1-2, with unresolved D. This CDR3 has 16 amino acids. V lost 0 bases, J lost 4 bases, and 15 bases lay in between. Germline V CDR1 and CDR2: LGHNA, YNFKEQ. CDR3 DNA sequence: TGTGCCAGCAGCCAAGATCCCACAGTTTCAATCTATGGCTACACCTTC. Its protein is CASSQDPTVSIYGYTF.

The chain is built from TRBV2 and TRBJ2-3; possible D gene TRBD2, 6 bases. The V gene lost 8 bases and the J gene lost 4 bases, with 25 bases spanning the gap. CDR3 length equals 17 residues. From germline, CDR1 is SNHLY and CDR2 FYNNEI. CDR3 residues: CASLSVLGGIGADTQYF. CDR3 DNA: TGTGCCAGCCTATCAGTTCTTGGCGGGATAGGCGCAGATACGCAGTATTTT.